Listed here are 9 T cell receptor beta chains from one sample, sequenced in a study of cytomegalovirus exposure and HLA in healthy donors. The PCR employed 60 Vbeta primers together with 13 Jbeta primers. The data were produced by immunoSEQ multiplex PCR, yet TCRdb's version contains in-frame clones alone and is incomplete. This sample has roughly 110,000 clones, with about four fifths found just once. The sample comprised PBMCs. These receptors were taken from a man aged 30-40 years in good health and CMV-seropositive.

The CDR3 spells CASSEYAGTGSPYTEAFF. The DNA of the CDR3 is TGTGCCAGCAGTGAATATGCCGGGACAGGGTCCCCCTACACTGAAGCTTTCTTT. V usage is TRBV6-1 and J usage is TRBJ1-1, with TRBD1 matching over 9 bases. The germline V gene encodes CDR1 MNHNS and CDR2 SASEGT. The CDR3 is 18 amino acids. J was trimmed by 3 bases and V by 2 bases; bases with no gene match: 13.

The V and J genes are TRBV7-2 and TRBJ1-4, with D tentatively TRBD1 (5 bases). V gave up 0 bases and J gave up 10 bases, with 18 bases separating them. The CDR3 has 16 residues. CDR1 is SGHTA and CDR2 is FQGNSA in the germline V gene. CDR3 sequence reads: CASSLALAREIGKLFF. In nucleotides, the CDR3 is TGTGCCAGCAGCTTAGCGTTGGCCAGGGAAATTGGAAAACTGTTTTTT. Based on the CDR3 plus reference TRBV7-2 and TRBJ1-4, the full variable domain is GAGVSQSPSNKVTEKGKDVELRCDPISGHTALYWYRQSLGQGLEFLIYFQGNSAPDKSGLPSDRFSAERTGGSVSTLTIQRTQQEDSAVYLCASSLALAREIGKLFFGSGTQLSVL.

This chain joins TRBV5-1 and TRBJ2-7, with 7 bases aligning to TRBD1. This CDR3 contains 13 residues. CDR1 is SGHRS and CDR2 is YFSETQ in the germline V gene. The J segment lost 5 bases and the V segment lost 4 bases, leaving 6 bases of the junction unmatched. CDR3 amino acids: CASSLDRANEQYF. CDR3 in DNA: TGCGCCAGCAGCCTCGACAGGGCAAACGAGCAGTACTTC.

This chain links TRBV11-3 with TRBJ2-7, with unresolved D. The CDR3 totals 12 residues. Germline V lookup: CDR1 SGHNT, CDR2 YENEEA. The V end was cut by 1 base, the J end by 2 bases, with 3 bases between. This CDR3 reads CASSLAAYEQYF. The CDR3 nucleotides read TGTGCCAGCAGCTTAGCGGCCTACGAGCAGTACTTC.

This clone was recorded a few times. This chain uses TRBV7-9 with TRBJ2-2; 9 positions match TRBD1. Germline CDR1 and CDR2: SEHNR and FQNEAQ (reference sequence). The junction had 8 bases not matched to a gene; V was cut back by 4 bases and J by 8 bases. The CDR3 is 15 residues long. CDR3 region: CASSSGTGNSGELFF. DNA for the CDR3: TGTGCCAGCAGCTCCGGGACAGGGAATTCTGGGGAGCTGTTTTTT.

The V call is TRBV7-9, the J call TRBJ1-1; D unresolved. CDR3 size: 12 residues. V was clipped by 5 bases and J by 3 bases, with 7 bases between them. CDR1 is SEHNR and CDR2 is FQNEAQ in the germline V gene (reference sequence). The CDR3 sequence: CASSATDTEAFF. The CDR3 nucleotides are TGTGCCAGCAGCGCTACCGACACTGAAGCTTTCTTT.

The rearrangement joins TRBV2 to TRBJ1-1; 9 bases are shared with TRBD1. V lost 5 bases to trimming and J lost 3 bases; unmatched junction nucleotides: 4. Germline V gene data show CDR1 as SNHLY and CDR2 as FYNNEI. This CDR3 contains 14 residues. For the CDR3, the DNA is TGTGCCAGCAGTCCGGGACAGGGACACACTGAAGCTTTCTTT. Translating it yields CASSPGQGHTEAFF.

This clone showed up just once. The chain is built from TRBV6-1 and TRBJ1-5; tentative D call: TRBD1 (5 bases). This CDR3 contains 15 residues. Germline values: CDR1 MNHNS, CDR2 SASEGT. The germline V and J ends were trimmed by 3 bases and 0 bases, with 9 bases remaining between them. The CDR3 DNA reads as TGTGCCAGCAGTGATCAGGGCCTTAGCAATCAGCCCCAGCATTTT. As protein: CASSDQGLSNQPQHF.

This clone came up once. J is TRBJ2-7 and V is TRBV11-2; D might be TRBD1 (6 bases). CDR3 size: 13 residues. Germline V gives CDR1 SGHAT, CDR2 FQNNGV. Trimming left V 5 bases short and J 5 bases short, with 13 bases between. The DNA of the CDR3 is TGTGCCAGCAGCGGCGACAGGCAGGACGAGCAGTACTTC. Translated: CASSGDRQDEQYF.